Below are 22 T cell receptor beta chains sequenced from a single sample in a study of cytomegalovirus exposure and HLA in healthy donors. 13 Jbeta primers and 60 Vbeta primers were used for the PCR. Profiling relied on immunoSEQ multiplex PCR, and the TCRdb table lists in-frame clones only, not all of them. The table lists fewer than 150,000 clones, with less than 3.5% in the top ten. Material for sequencing was PBMCs. The receptors shown here come from a man aged 35 to 55 in good health and CMV-seronegative.

The chain is built from TRBV7-8 and TRBJ2-7, with TRBD2 matching 13 bases. V dropped 1 base and J dropped 7; count of bases not matched to a gene: 10. The CDR3 runs 17 residues. Germline assignment: CDR1 SGHVS and CDR2 FQNEAQ. This chain's CDR3 is CASSLELLAGGPGEQYF. The CDR3 nucleotides are TGTGCCAGCAGCTTAGAACTACTAGCGGGGGGGCCTGGGGAGCAGTACTTC.

The V gene is TRBV7-2, the J gene TRBJ2-3; D remains ambiguous. Germline CDR1 SGHTA, CDR2 FQGNSA. The CDR3 loop spans 12 amino acids. The germline V and J ends were trimmed by 5 bases and 6 bases, with 9 bases remaining between them. CDR3 sequence reads: CASSPTLDTQYF. CDR3 nucleotide sequence: TGTGCCAGCAGCCCTACCTTGGATACGCAGTATTTT. Filled out from reference TRBV7-2 and TRBJ2-3, the complete variable domain reads GAGVSQSPSNKVTEKGKDVELRCDPISGHTALYWYRQSLGQGLEFLIYFQGNSAPDKSGLPSDRFSAERTGGSVSTLTIQRTQQEDSAVYLCASSPTLDTQYFGPGTRLTVL.

The chain combines TRBV2 with TRBJ2-1; 8 bases agree with TRBD1. The CDR3 runs to 15 residues. CDR1 is SNHLY and CDR2 is FYNNEI in the germline V gene. V trimming: 5 bases; J trimming: 6 bases; junction bases outside the gene matches: 9. CDR3 in DNA: TGTGCCAGCAGTCCTGACAGGGGAGGATCCAATGAGCAGTTCTTC. This sequence encodes CASSPDRGGSNEQFF.

This sequence joins TRBV19 and TRBJ2-5; D might be TRBD2 (5 bases). The ends were cut back, 4 bases at V and 7 bases at J, with 16 bases in the middle. This CDR3 has 14 amino acids. Germline V gives CDR1 LNHDA, CDR2 SQIVND (reference sequence). CDR3 sequence reads: CASSSNGPSGTQYF. CDR3 DNA: TGTGCCAGTAGTAGCAACGGACCGAGCGGGACCCAGTACTTC.

The rearrangement uses TRBV27 and TRBJ2-4, with D possibly matching TRBD2 (7 bases). Trimming stripped 0 bases from V and 0 bases from J, with 30 bases between. Germline V gene lookup returns CDR1 MNHEY and CDR2 SMNVEV (reference sequence). The CDR3 loop spans 23 amino acids. The CDR3 nucleotides read TGTGCCAGCAGTTTATCTGGGGGGGGGCCCCCCAGAGCTGCCTTTAGAGCCAAAAACATTCAGTACTTC. This gives the protein CASSLSGGGPPRAAFRAKNIQYF.

The rearrangement joins TRBV7-8 to TRBJ2-5, with TRBD2 matching 9 bases. The tail of the sequence fits TRBJ2-7 better, so the J call may be wrong. The germline CDR1 and CDR2 sequences are SGHVS and FQNEAQ. This CDR3 region has 15 residues. In DNA, the CDR3 is TGTGCCAGCAGCTTAGGAGCGGGGGGACCCTACGAGCAGTACTTC. Amino acids: CASSLGAGGPYEQYF.

This rearrangement joins TRBV11-2 to TRBJ1-4, with 9 bases matching TRBD1. The CDR3 is 16 residues long. The trim removed 6 bases at V and 8 bases at J, leaving 13 bases unmatched. Germline V gives CDR1 SGHAT, CDR2 FQNNGV. The CDR3 coding sequence is TGTGCCAGCAGTAAACAGGGGGCGAAGGGGCAAGAAAAACTGTTTTTT. Encoded protein: CASSKQGAKGQEKLFF.

The V and J genes are TRBV19 and TRBJ2-5; D might be TRBD2 (6 bases). The CDR3 is 15 residues long. Germline CDR1 and CDR2: LNHDA and SQIVND (reference sequence). Between the trimmed V and J ends, which lost 1 base and 4 bases, there was a span of 13 bases. The chain's CDR3 is CASSIVKGRRETQYF. For the CDR3, the DNA is TGTGCCAGTAGTATAGTAAAAGGGAGGAGAGAGACCCAGTACTTC. Full variable domain (remainder filled in from reference TRBV19 and TRBJ2-5): DGGITQSPKYLFRKEGQNVTLSCEQNLNHDAMYWYRQDPGQGLRLIYYSQIVNDFQKGDIAEGYSVSREKKESFPLTVTSAQKNPTAFYLCASSIVKGRRETQYFGPGTRLLVL.

CDR3 bases: TGTGCCAGCGGGACAGCCAACTATGGCTACACCTTC. Amino acid sequence: CASGTANYGYTF. The chain couples TRBV2 to TRBJ1-2; 7 nucleotides match TRBD1. Germline V CDR1 and CDR2: SNHLY, FYNNEI. J lost 2 bases, V lost 8 bases, and 2 bases had no gene match. CDR3 size: 12 residues.

This chain uses TRBV9 with TRBJ2-7; perhaps TRBD2 as D (6 bases). Between the trimmed V and J ends, which lost 1 base and 4 bases, there was a span of 15 bases. The CDR3 runs 15 residues. Germline V gene data show CDR1 as SGDLS and CDR2 as YYNGEE. This chain's CDR3 is CASSVRLKGLYEQYF. The CDR3 bases are TGTGCCAGCAGCGTAAGGCTGAAGGGACTTTACGAGCAGTACTTC.

The chain combines TRBV13 with TRBJ1-1; weak D call: TRBD1 (6 bases). CDR3 length: 16 residues. Trimming shortened V by 5 bases and J by 0 bases, and 16 bases separated the two germline ends. Germline CDR1 PRHDT, CDR2 FYEKMQ (reference sequence). The CDR3 nucleotides read TGTGCCAGCAGCCAAGACCCGACAGGCATGAACACTGAAGCTTTCTTT. This codes for CASSQDPTGMNTEAFF.

The CDR3 loop reads CASRGATYEQYF. DNA for the CDR3: TGTGCCAGCAGGGGGGCCACCTACGAGCAGTACTTC. The chain employs TRBV7-9 and TRBJ2-7; D perhaps matches TRBD1 (6 bases). The CDR3 spans 12 residues. V was shortened by 6 bases and J by 2 bases, with 8 bases between the two germline ends. Germline V CDR1 and CDR2: SEHNR, FQNEAQ (reference sequence).

The genes are TRBV4-2 and TRBJ1-2; D not certain. Germline CDR1 LGHNA, CDR2 YNFKEQ. This CDR3 spans 16 amino acids. V gave up 0 bases and J gave up 2 bases, with 13 bases separating them. The CDR3 loop reads CASSQDGQVGNYGYTF. As DNA, the CDR3 is TGTGCCAGCAGCCAAGATGGGCAGGTTGGGAACTATGGCTACACCTTC.

The chain is built from TRBV27 and TRBJ2-7, with D unclear. V was trimmed by 0 bases and J by 6 bases, leaving 9 bases between them. CDR3 size: 13 residues. CDR1 is MNHEY and CDR2 is SMNVEV in the germline V gene (reference sequence). CDR3 in DNA: TGTGCCAGCAGTTTATCCACGCTCGGCGAGCAGTACTTC. Translated: CASSLSTLGEQYF.

The chain has TRBV18 and TRBJ2-2; 10 bases align to TRBD1. CDR1 KGHSH and CDR2 LQKENI come from the germline V gene. CDR3 length: 19 residues. V lost 2 bases to trimming and J lost 5 bases; unmatched junction nucleotides: 14. CDR3 protein: CASSPLLVSTGGATGELFF. The DNA for the CDR3 is TGTGCCAGCTCACCATTATTGGTTTCGACAGGGGGCGCGACCGGGGAGCTGTTTTTT.

The chain is built from TRBV29-1 and TRBJ1-1; possible D gene TRBD1, 6 bases. This CDR3 comprises 11 residues. Looked up from germline, CDR1 is SQVTM and CDR2 is ANQGSEA. Deletions cut 7 bases from V and 8 bases from J, with 14 bases between. This CDR3 reads CSGWGGGEAFF. CDR3 nucleotides: TGCAGCGGGTGGGGAGGGGGGGAAGCTTTCTTT.

This sequence joins TRBV10-3 and TRBJ1-2, with D tentatively TRBD1 (6 bases). The germline CDR1 and CDR2 sequences are ENHRY and SYGVKD. The CDR3 spans 14 residues. V shed 7 bases and J shed 5 bases, with 17 bases lying between them. For the CDR3, the DNA is TGTGCCATCACCGGGGGGGGCCAGAGGTATGGCTACACCTTC. Translation gives CAITGGGQRYGYTF.

The genes are TRBV28 and TRBJ2-7, with D tentatively TRBD2 (5 bases). The CDR3 contains 15 residues. V gave up 5 bases and J gave up 0 bases, with 14 bases separating them. Germline assignment: CDR1 MDHEN and CDR2 SYDVKM. The CDR3 nucleotides read TGTGCCAGCAGTCCCTGGACTGGAAGCTCCTACGAGCAGTACTTC. Protein product: CASSPWTGSSYEQYF.

The genes are TRBV7-9 and TRBJ2-2; TRBD1 might be the D (5 bases). This CDR3 region has 14 residues. Germline V gene data show CDR1 as SEHNR and CDR2 as FQNEAQ (reference sequence). V lost 5 bases and J lost 5, with 12 bases in between. As DNA, the CDR3 is TGTGCCAGCAGCGCGACAGTTAGTACCGGGGAGCTGTTTTTT. Residues: CASSATVSTGELFF.

The chain couples TRBV6-6 to TRBJ2-7; weak D call: TRBD1 (5 bases). The germline V gene encodes CDR1 MNHNY and CDR2 SVGAGI (reference sequence). V lost 4 bases, J lost 7 bases, and 14 bases lay in between. The CDR3 is 13 residues long. CDR3 in DNA: TGTGCCAGCAGTTCAGCCAGGGTTAGAGAGCAGTACTTC. Translated: CASSSARVREQYF.

The chain joins TRBV9 to TRBJ2-5, with D possibly TRBD1 on 5 matching bases. This CDR3 region has 17 residues. Trimming removed 0 bases at V and 4 bases at J, with 19 bases between. Germline CDR1 and CDR2: SGDLS and YYNGEE. CDR3: CASSVGKGMRLVETQYF. The CDR3 bases are TGTGCCAGCAGCGTAGGCAAGGGGATGAGGCTAGTAGAGACCCAGTACTTC.

The rearrangement links TRBV7-3 to TRBJ1-5; 8 positions agree with TRBD1. This CDR3 is built from 14 residues. V trimming: 5 bases; J trimming: 4 bases; junction bases outside the gene matches: 4. Germline V gene lookup returns CDR1 SGHTA and CDR2 FQGTGA. CDR3 nucleotides: TGTGCCAGCAGCCCACAGGGGGGGAATCAGCCCCAGCATTTT. This encodes CASSPQGGNQPQHF.